This T cell receptor beta chain was sequenced in a study of PD-L1 blockade in urothelial cancer. About the study: Patients went on atezolizumab in the mid-2010s, receiving 1,200 mg intravenously every 3 weeks. Median T cell yield from blood was about 130,000.

The CDR3 loop spans 15 amino acids. V gave up 2 bases and J gave up 5 bases; unmatched junction bases: 9. Germline CDR1 is SGHDT and CDR2 is YYEEEE. Indicated time point: peripheral blood 6 weeks after treatment start. TCRdb keeps only in-frame clones here, not all; method: immunoSEQ multiplex PCR. The sample holds about 36,000 clones, about four fifths seen once. In its sample, this clone was seen once. This TCR was sampled from a man aged 35 to 55 with urothelial cancer. Sequenced material: PBMCs, taken around atezolizumab (anti-PD-L1) treatment. V is TRBV5-6 and J is TRBJ2-5; 7 bases agree with TRBD2. The chain's CDR3 is CASSFREGRWETQYF. CDR3 coding DNA: TGTGCCAGCAGCTTCAGGGAGGGAAGGTGGGAGACCCAGTACTTC. Drawing the rest from reference TRBV5-6 and TRBJ2-5, the complete variable domain is DAGVTQSPTHLIKTRGQQVTLRCSPKSGHDTVSWYQQALGQGPQFIFQYYEEEERQRGNFPDRFSGHQFPNYSSELNVNALLLGDSALYLCASSFREGRWETQYFGPGTRLLVL.